The entry below gives a single T cell receptor (beta chain) sequence along with its context. The record originates from a study of blood T cell repertoires in COVID-19. In the study overall: Specimens from acute and convalescent COVID-19 originated in the United States, Italy and Spain.

Germline CDR1 reads KGHSH; CDR2 reads LQKENI. There are 13 residues in the CDR3. With 6 bases removed from V and 2 bases from J, the gap between germline ends came to 8 bases. Measured with immunoSEQ multiplex PCR; TCRdb has only the in-frame clones, and not every one. The data contain hundreds of thousands of clones, roughly 90% of them singletons. The TCR was taken from a woman aged 25-40 years with COVID-19, enrolled during active disease. Specimen: peripheral blood. V usage is TRBV18 and J usage is TRBJ1-5; D not certain. In DNA form, the CDR3 reads TGTGCCAGCTCGCCCTATCGCAATCAGCCCCAGCATTTT. This encodes CASSPYRNQPQHF.